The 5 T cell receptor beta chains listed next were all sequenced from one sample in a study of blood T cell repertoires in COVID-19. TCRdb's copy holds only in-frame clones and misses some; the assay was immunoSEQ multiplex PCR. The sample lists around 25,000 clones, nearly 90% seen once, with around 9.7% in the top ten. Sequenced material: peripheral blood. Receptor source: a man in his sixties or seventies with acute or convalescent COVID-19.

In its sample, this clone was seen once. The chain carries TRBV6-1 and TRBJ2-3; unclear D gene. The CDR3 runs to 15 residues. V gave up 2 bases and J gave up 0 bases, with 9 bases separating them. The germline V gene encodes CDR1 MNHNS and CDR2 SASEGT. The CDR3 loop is CASSEYLDSTDTQYF. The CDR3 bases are TGTGCCAGCAGTGAATACCTAGATAGCACAGATACGCAGTATTTT.

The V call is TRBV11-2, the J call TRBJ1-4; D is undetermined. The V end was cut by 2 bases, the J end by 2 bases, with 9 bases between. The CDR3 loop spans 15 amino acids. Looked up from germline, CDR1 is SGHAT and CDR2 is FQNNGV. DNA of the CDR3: TGTGCCAGCAGCTTATTCGGGTGGACTAATGAAAAACTGTTTTTT. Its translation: CASSLFGWTNEKLFF.

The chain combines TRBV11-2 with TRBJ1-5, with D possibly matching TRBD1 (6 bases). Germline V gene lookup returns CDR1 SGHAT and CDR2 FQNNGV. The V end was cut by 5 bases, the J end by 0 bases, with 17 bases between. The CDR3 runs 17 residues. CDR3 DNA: TGTGCCAGCAGCCCCAAGACAGGACCGTATAGCAATCAGCCCCAGCATTTT. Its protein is CASSPKTGPYSNQPQHF.

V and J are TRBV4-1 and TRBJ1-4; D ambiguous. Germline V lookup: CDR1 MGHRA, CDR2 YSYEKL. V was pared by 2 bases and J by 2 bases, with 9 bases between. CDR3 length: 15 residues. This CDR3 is CASSQRSQTNEKLFF. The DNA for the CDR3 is TGCGCCAGCAGCCAACGGTCACAGACTAATGAAAAACTGTTTTTT.

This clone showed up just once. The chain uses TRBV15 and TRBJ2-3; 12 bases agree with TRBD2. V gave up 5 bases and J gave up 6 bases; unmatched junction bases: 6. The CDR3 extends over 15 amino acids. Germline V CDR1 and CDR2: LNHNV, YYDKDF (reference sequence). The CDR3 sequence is CATSGWTSGMDTQYF. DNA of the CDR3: TGTGCCACCAGCGGTTGGACTAGCGGGATGGATACGCAGTATTTT.